These T cell receptor beta chains were read from a single sample in a study of T cells in Graves' hyperthyroidism and ophthalmopathy. In TCRdb, the multiplex PCR reads were re-called with MiXCR into one record per CDR3 protein. The sample lists more than 550,000 distinct CDR3 sequences; roughly 45% were seen once. Specimen: peripheral blood or thyroid tissue (not recorded which). The source is an adult man with Graves' disease, either hyperthyroidism or ophthalmopathy (not recorded which). The CDR3 runs from the conserved cysteine through the conserved F or W.

v_gene	j_gene	CDR3aa
TRBV20-1	TRBJ2-5	CSALAGVHQETQYF
TRBV7-2	TRBJ1-1	CASSSGRGLIPEAFF
TRBV20-1	TRBJ1-1	CSSVPAEAFF
TRBV10-3	TRBJ2-7	CAISERLTGSSYEQYF
TRBV7-2	TRBJ1-1	CASYGRNTEAFF
TRBV9	TRBJ1-2	CASSQVGTANYGYTF
TRBV7-2	TRBJ2-7	CASSLGVAGVEQYF
TRBV29-1	TRBJ2-7	CSLSGSYEQYF
TRBV5-8	TRBJ1-4	CASSPLPGSRPEKLFF
TRBV9	TRBJ2-5	CASRLGLVEETQYF
TRBV7-2	TRBJ2-7	CASSPWQDEQYF
TRBV3-1	TRBJ2-5	CASSQRRETQYF
TRBV29-1	TRBJ2-5	CSQDRVQETQYF
TRBV29-1	TRBJ1-2	CSVGRTGAGSNYGYTF
TRBV7-2	TRBJ2-7	CASSLAQLGGEQYF
TRBV7-9	TRBJ1-1	CASSTGTGTNTEAFF
TRBV7-2	TRBJ1-6	CASSLRSGGSPLHF
TRBV4-1	TRBJ1-5	CASKGGGGNQPQHF
TRBV6-6	TRBJ1-1	CASTKAWGNTEAFF
TRBV29-1	TRBJ1-1	CSVEGQDSGNTEAFF
TRBV20-1	TRBJ1-5	CSASRATEQQPQHF
TRBV7-2	TRBJ2-3	CASSIPTEDTQYF
TRBV5-8	TRBJ1-1	CASSFRDRGSTEAFF
TRBV2	TRBJ2-7	CASSYSRLAGGDEQYF
TRBV10-1	TRBJ2-5	CASREGQAAPQETQYF
TRBV2	TRBJ2-5	CASSVGPAGLQETQYF
TRBV2	TRBJ1-5	CASSEDRGPSQPQHF
TRBV6-5	TRBJ1-5	CASSYSEAQPQHF
TRBV2	TRBJ1-4	CASSTGIGEKLFF
TRBV11-2	TRBJ2-5	CAWSPGGQETQYF
TRBV6-1	TRBJ1-6	CASSGTFPPNSPLHF
TRBV9	TRBJ1-2	CASSGQGGGYGYTF
TRBV7-8	TRBJ1-6	CASRGRAGTKNSPLHF
TRBV3-1	TRBJ2-7	CATLRGDEQYF
TRBV6-1	TRBJ1-5	CASTLGGGIGNQPQHF
TRBV2	TRBJ1-6	CASSEGTIQNSPLHF
TRBV9	TRBJ1-4	CASSVEGDLEKLFF
TRBV29-1	TRBJ2-7	CSAAGTSGSSYGQYF
TRBV2	TRBJ1-5	CASSLVVGPSNQPQHF
TRBV19	TRBJ1-1	CASSIDGTRGNTEAFF
TRBV10-3	TRBJ2-5	CAIRGEETQYF